Below, 26 T cell receptor beta chains from the same sample are listed, as sequenced in a study of shared clonotypes between healthy human individuals. Clones were read by immunoSEQ multiplex PCR, and TCRdb kept only the in-frame ones, dropping some. The sample includes 1,500,000 or so clones, approximately 96% of them seen just once. The sample was naive CD4+ T cells sorted from blood. Subset reported: CD45RA+ positively selected. These receptors all stem from a young man in good health.

The rearrangement joins TRBV5-4 to TRBJ2-1; TRBD1 aligns across 9 bases. CDR1 and CDR2 (germline): SGHNT, YYREEE (reference sequence). The CDR3 is made up of 16 amino acids. V lost 0 bases to trimming and J lost 7 bases; unmatched junction nucleotides: 8. CDR3 residues: CASSLGGTGSQNEQFF. As DNA, the CDR3 is TGTGCCAGCAGCTTGGGCGGGACAGGGAGCCAAAATGAGCAGTTCTTC.

The rearrangement joins TRBV5-1 to TRBJ1-2; D unresolved. Trimming took off 0 bases at V and 4 bases at J, with 10 bases between the two ends. The CDR3 totals 14 residues. Germline CDR1 reads SGHRS; CDR2 reads YFSETQ. CDR3 nucleotide sequence: TGCGCCAGCAGCTTGGAAGTTGTAAGCTATGGCTACACCTTC. Translating it yields CASSLEVVSYGYTF.

The chain uses TRBV18 and TRBJ1-5; D is unresolved. Trimming removed 2 bases at V and 10 bases at J, with 15 bases between. CDR3 size: 14 residues. Germline V gene lookup returns CDR1 KGHSH and CDR2 LQKENI. The CDR3 DNA is TGTGCCAGCTCACCAACTTTGTCGGACGTACCCCAGCATTTT. This sequence encodes CASSPTLSDVPQHF.

The rearrangement links TRBV4-1 to TRBJ1-2; possible D gene TRBD1, 6 bases. Trimming removed 0 bases from V and 2 bases from J, with 19 bases in between. CDR1 is MGHRA, CDR2 YSYEKL, per germline. The CDR3 contains 18 residues. The CDR3 reads CASSQDRSVQGRNYGYTF. Written as DNA, the CDR3 is TGCGCCAGCAGCCAAGATCGGAGTGTGCAGGGGCGAAACTATGGCTACACCTTC.

V and J are TRBV5-1 and TRBJ2-5, with TRBD1 matching over 8 bases. V lost 3 bases, J lost 3 bases, and 4 bases stayed unmatched. CDR1 is SGHRS and CDR2 is YFSETQ in the germline V gene. This CDR3 is built from 14 residues. CDR3 DNA: TGCGCCAGCAGCTCGGGGACAGGTAAAGAGACCCAGTACTTC. Its translation: CASSSGTGKETQYF.

The V and J genes are TRBV14 and TRBJ2-5; 9 bases are a match to TRBD1. The CDR3 sequence is 15 residues long. V shed 4 bases, J shed 3 bases, and the junction held 6 bases outside the gene matches. Germline assignment: CDR1 SGHDN and CDR2 FVKESK. CDR3 loop: CASSLGDRVEETQYF. The DNA of the CDR3 is TGTGCCAGCAGCCTCGGGGACAGGGTGGAAGAGACCCAGTACTTC.

This rearrangement joins TRBV7-9 to TRBJ2-2; 11 bases are shared with TRBD2. The CDR3 is 15 residues long. Germline values: CDR1 SEHNR, CDR2 FQNEAQ (reference sequence). V shed 5 bases and J 7 bases; nucleotides not matched to a gene: 6. The CDR3 protein is CASSPRLAGSGELFF. The CDR3 DNA reads as TGTGCCAGCAGCCCCCGACTAGCGGGAAGCGGGGAGCTGTTTTTT.

The rearrangement uses TRBV11-3 and TRBJ2-3; TRBD1 agrees at 10 bases. Looked up from germline, CDR1 is SGHNT and CDR2 is YENEEA. The CDR3 has 14 amino acids. Trimming cost V 5 bases and J 6 bases; bases outside gene matches: 5. CDR3 amino acids: CASSLGTGVDTQYF. DNA of the CDR3: TGTGCCAGCAGCCTAGGGACAGGGGTGGATACGCAGTATTTT. The whole variable domain, filled in from reference TRBV11-3 and TRBJ2-3, reads EAGVVQSPRYKIIEKKQPVAFWCNPISGHNTLYWYLQNLGQGPELLIRYENEEAVDDSQLPKDRFSAERLKGVDSTLKIQPAELGDSAVYLCASSLGTGVDTQYFGPGTRLTVL.

The chain links TRBV6-1 to TRBJ2-7, with 7 bases fitting TRBD1. CDR3 length: 15 amino acids. The germline V gene encodes CDR1 MNHNS and CDR2 SASEGT. The junction had 11 bases not matched to a gene; V was cut back by 7 bases and J by 2 bases. This chain's CDR3 is CASTSNLGQTYEQYF. CDR3 coding DNA: TGTGCCAGCACTTCTAACCTGGGACAGACCTACGAGCAGTACTTC.

This chain connects TRBV4-2 to TRBJ2-1; 10 positions agree with TRBD2. V lost 0 bases and J lost 6; bases outside the gene matches: 2. Germline V gene lookup returns CDR1 LGHNA and CDR2 YNFKEQ. This CDR3 is 15 amino acids long. The CDR3 nucleotides read TGTGCCAGCAGCCAAGACGGGACTAGCGTCAATGAGCAGTTCTTC. It translates to CASSQDGTSVNEQFF.

The CDR3 region is CASSFFGTETYEQYF. The CDR3 DNA sequence: TGTGCCAGCAGTTTTTTTGGGACAGAGACCTACGAGCAGTACTTC. The gene calls are TRBV27 and TRBJ2-7, with TRBD1 matching 7 bases. CDR3 length equals 15 residues. CDR1 is MNHEY and CDR2 is SMNVEV in the germline V gene (reference sequence). The V and J ends lost 3 bases and 2 bases, in that order; junction bases with no gene match: 7.

The V call is TRBV18, the J call TRBJ2-1; D call uncertain. The CDR3 loop spans 14 amino acids. Germline V gives CDR1 KGHSH, CDR2 LQKENI. The V and J ends lost 4 bases and 6 bases respectively, with 13 bases between them. CDR3 amino acids: CASSLRPTGNEQFF. The CDR3 DNA follows: TGTGCCAGCTCACTTCGGCCTACCGGCAATGAGCAGTTCTTC.

CDR3 in DNA: TGTGCCAGCAGCTTGGTAACGGCCCAAGAGACCCAGTACTTC. Translation gives CASSLVTAQETQYF. The V call is TRBV5-5, the J call TRBJ2-5; D not certain. V was cut by 0 bases and J by 1 base, with 7 bases left in between. Germline V gives CDR1 SGHKS, CDR2 YYEKEE (reference sequence). The CDR3 contains 14 residues. Using reference TRBV5-5 and TRBJ2-5 for the parts outside the CDR3, the full variable domain is DAGVTQSPTHLIKTRGQQVTLRCSPISGHKSVSWYQQVLGQGPQFIFQYYEKEERGRGNFPDRFSARQFPNYSSELNVNALLLGDSALYLCASSLVTAQETQYFGPGTRLLVL.

The J gene is TRBJ2-2, the V gene TRBV18; a possible D gene is TRBD2 (5 bases). This CDR3 has 14 residues. The germline V gene has CDR1 KGHSH and CDR2 LQKENI. V was cut by 4 bases and J by 7 bases, with 13 bases left in between. CDR3 DNA sequence: TGTGCCAGCTCACGGACTCCCGCCGGCGGGGAGCTGTTTTTT. Protein: CASSRTPAGGELFF.

The J gene is TRBJ2-6, the V gene TRBV5-1; D gene ambiguous. The germline V gene has CDR1 SGHRS and CDR2 YFSETQ. V lost 4 bases to trimming and J lost 0 bases, with 8 bases between them. The CDR3 is 15 residues long. CDR3 in amino acids: CASSPVPSGANVLTF. For the CDR3, the DNA is TGCGCCAGCAGCCCAGTACCCTCTGGGGCCAACGTCCTGACTTTC.

This rearrangement joins TRBV7-6 to TRBJ2-7; 7 nucleotides match TRBD1. Germline CDR1 is SGHVS and CDR2 is FNYEAQ. With 1 base clipped from V and 3 bases from J, the junction kept 3 bases outside the gene matches. CDR3 length equals 14 residues. CDR3 amino acids: CASSLGQGYYEQYF. DNA for the CDR3: TGTGCCAGCAGCTTAGGACAGGGATACTACGAGCAGTACTTC.

The chain links TRBV10-3 to TRBJ2-3, with 11 bases identical to TRBD2. The CDR3 runs 15 residues. The V gene end was trimmed by 11 bases and the J gene end by 0 bases; junction bases not matched to a gene: 7. Germline V gene data show CDR1 as ENHRY and CDR2 as SYGVKD. DNA for the CDR3: TGTGCCTCGGGGACTAGCGGAGGGAGCACAGATACGCAGTATTTT. Its translation: CASGTSGGSTDTQYF.

This clone was seen only once. The V gene is TRBV12-5, the J gene TRBJ2-1, with 14 bases aligning to TRBD2. This CDR3 has 21 residues. Losses at the gene ends were 6 bases for V and 0 bases for J; bases not matched to a gene: 16. Germline CDR1 LGHNT, CDR2 FRNRAP. The DNA for the CDR3 is TGTGCTAGTGGCCTCACTCCTTCGACTAGCGGGAGGGCCCGCTCCTACAATGAGCAGTTCTTC. Translation gives CASGLTPSTSGRARSYNEQFF.

The V and J genes are TRBV27 and TRBJ1-5; D is undetermined. The V and J ends lost 4 bases and 4 bases respectively, with 5 bases between them. The CDR3 runs to 12 residues. Germline CDR1 is MNHEY and CDR2 is SMNVEV (reference sequence). CDR3: CASSWNNQPQHF. The CDR3 nucleotides are TGTGCCAGCAGTTGGAATAATCAGCCCCAGCATTTT.

Worth noting for this clone: Other DNA sequences in the sample encode the same CDR3. This chain links TRBV9 with TRBJ2-3; D unclear. This CDR3 is built from 14 residues. Trimming took 0 bases from V and 0 from J, leaving 5 bases between them. Germline V gene data show CDR1 as SGDLS and CDR2 as YYNGEE. The CDR3 loop is CASSVVSSTDTQYF. The CDR3 DNA reads as TGTGCCAGCAGCGTAGTTAGTAGCACAGATACGCAGTATTTT.

The chain recombines TRBV7-9 with TRBJ1-4; 8 bases line up with TRBD1. The V gene's germline CDR1 is SEHNR and CDR2 FQNEAQ (reference sequence). Trimming cost V 6 bases and J 11 bases; bases outside gene matches: 8. The CDR3 is 13 amino acids. CDR3 coding DNA: TGTGCCAGCAGTTCCGGACAGGGTAGGAAACTGTTTTTT. This encodes CASSSGQGRKLFF. Full variable domain (missing parts from reference TRBV7-9 and TRBJ1-4): DTGVSQNPRHKITKRGQNVTFRCDPISEHNRLYWYRQTLGQGPEFLTYFQNEAQLEKSRLLSDRFSAERPKGSFSTLEIQRTEQGDSAMYLCASSSGQGRKLFFGSGTQLSVL.

The chain combines TRBV11-2 with TRBJ2-1; possibly TRBD1 for D (6 bases). The CDR3 spans 15 residues. CDR1 is SGHAT, CDR2 FQNNGV, per germline. V was trimmed by 4 bases and J by 6 bases, leaving 16 bases between them. DNA for the CDR3: TGTGCCAGCAGCTCGACCCCAGGGGTAGTCAATGAGCAGTTCTTC. Translation gives CASSSTPGVVNEQFF. Full variable domain (remainder filled in from reference TRBV11-2 and TRBJ2-1): EAGVAQSPRYKIIEKRQSVAFWCNPISGHATLYWYQQILGQGPKLLIQFQNNGVVDDSQLPKDRFSAERLKGVDSTLKIQPAKLEDSAVYLCASSSTPGVVNEQFFGPGTRLTVL.

This clone was found once. This chain uses TRBV2 with TRBJ1-1; TRBD1 matches 8 bases. Germline CDR1 reads SNHLY; CDR2 reads FYNNEI. V trimming: 4 bases; J trimming: 4 bases; junction bases outside the gene matches: 5. This CDR3 is 14 amino acids long. In nucleotides, the CDR3 is TGTGCCAGCAGTGTGATAGGGACAGGCACTGAAGCTTTCTTT. Its translation is CASSVIGTGTEAFF. Looking up the rest from reference TRBV2 and TRBJ1-1 gives the full variable domain: EPEVTQTPSHQVTQMGQEVILRCVPISNHLYFYWYRQILGQKVEFLVSFYNNEISEKSEIFDDQFSVERPDGSNFTLKIRSTKLEDSAMYFCASSVIGTGTEAFFGQGTRLTVV.

The chain is built from TRBV7-6 and TRBJ2-1; 12 bases map to TRBD2. Germline V CDR1 and CDR2: SGHVS, FNYEAQ. The CDR3 runs to 18 residues. Trimming took 1 base from V and 4 from J; bases not matched to a gene: 8. DNA for the CDR3: TGTGCCAGCAGCTTAGACCTGACTAGCGGGAGAACGTACAATGAGCAGTTCTTC. This sequence encodes CASSLDLTSGRTYNEQFF.

This sequence joins TRBV19 and TRBJ2-1, with TRBD1 identical over 12 bases. There are 20 residues in the CDR3. CDR1 LNHDA and CDR2 SQIVND come from the germline V gene (reference sequence). V dropped 7 bases and J dropped 7; count of bases not matched to a gene: 23. The CDR3 nucleotides are TGTGCCAGTATTAATACCGGGACAGGGGGCGGCGGCACCCTCGATAATGAGCAGTTCTTC. Translation gives CASINTGTGGGGTLDNEQFF.

This sequence joins TRBV5-4 and TRBJ2-4, with D uncertain. The CDR3 sequence is 13 residues long. CDR1 is SGHNT, CDR2 YYREEE, per germline (reference sequence). Trimming pared 1 base from V and 5 bases from J, leaving 7 bases between. The CDR3 DNA follows: TGTGCCAGCAGCTTGTTATCAGAAAACATTCAGTACTTC. This gives the protein CASSLLSENIQYF.